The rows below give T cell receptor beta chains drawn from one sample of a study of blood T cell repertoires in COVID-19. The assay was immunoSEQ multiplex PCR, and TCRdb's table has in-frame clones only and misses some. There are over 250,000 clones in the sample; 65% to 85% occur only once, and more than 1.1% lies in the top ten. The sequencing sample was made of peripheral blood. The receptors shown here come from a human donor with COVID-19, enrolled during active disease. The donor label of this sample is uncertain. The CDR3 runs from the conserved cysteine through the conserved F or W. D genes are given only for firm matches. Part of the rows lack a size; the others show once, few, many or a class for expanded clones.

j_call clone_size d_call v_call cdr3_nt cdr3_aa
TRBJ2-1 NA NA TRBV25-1 TGTGCCAGCAGTGACGTGGGGGAGGCGGGCAATGAGCAGTTCTTC CASSDVGEAGNEQFF
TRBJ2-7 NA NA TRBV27 TGTGCCAGCAGTTTCGACAGGAAATCCTACGAGCAGTACTTC CASSFDRKSYEQYF
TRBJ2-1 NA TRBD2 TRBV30 TGTGCCTGGAGTAGTGCTAGCGGGAGCTATTCCTACAATGAGCAGTTCTTC CAWSSASGSYSYNEQFF
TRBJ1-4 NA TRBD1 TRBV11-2 TGTGCCAGCAGCTTGTCGTGGACAGGGAATGAAAAACTGTTTTTT CASSLSWTGNEKLFF
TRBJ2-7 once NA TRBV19 TGTGCCAGTAGGGTCCAGGGCAGCGTAGAGGTGGGCTACGAGCAGTACTTC CASRVQGSVEVGYEQYF
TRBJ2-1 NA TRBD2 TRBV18 TGTGCCAGCTCATTCGCGGGACTAGGGGCCAATGAGCAGTTCTTC CASSFAGLGANEQFF
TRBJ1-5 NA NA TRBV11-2 TGTGCCAGCAGCTTAGATACAGGGTTAAGGCAGCCCCAGCATTTT CASSLDTGLRQPQHF
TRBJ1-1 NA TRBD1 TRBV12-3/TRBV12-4 TGTGCCAGCAGCCCAGGGGGCTCGCCTGAAGCTTTCTTT CASSPGGSPEAFF
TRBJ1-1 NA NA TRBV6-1 TGTGCCAGCAGGCGGCTGAACACTGAAGCTTTCTTT CASRRLNTEAFF
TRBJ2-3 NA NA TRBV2 TGTGCCAGCAGTAGAGCGGTGACCACAGATACGCAGTATTTT CASSRAVTTDTQYF
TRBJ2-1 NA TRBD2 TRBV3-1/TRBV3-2 TGTGCCAGCAGCCAGGCTAGCGGGAGAGTTTTGAATGAGCAGTTCTTC CASSQASGRVLNEQFF
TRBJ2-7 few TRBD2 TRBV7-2 TGTGCCAGCAAATCCGAACCGGGACTAGCGGGCGAGCAGTACTTC CASKSEPGLAGEQYF
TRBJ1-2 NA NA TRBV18 TGTGCCAGCTCACCAGATTCATCGGGTTTCAACGGCTACACCTTC CASSPDSSGFNGYTF
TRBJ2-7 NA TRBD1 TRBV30 TGTGCCTGGAGTGTACTGGGACAGGGGGGACCTAAAGGGGACGAGCAGTACTTC CAWSVLGQGGPKGDEQYF
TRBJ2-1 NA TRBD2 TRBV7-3 TGTGCCAGCAGCTTAACGGTGGTAGCGGGAGGTTACAATGAGCAGTTCTTC CASSLTVVAGGYNEQFF
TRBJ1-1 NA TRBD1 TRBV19 TGTGCCAGTAGTACCGCACCGGGACAGGCCCTTCGGAACACTGAAGCTTTCTTT CASSTAPGQALRNTEAFF